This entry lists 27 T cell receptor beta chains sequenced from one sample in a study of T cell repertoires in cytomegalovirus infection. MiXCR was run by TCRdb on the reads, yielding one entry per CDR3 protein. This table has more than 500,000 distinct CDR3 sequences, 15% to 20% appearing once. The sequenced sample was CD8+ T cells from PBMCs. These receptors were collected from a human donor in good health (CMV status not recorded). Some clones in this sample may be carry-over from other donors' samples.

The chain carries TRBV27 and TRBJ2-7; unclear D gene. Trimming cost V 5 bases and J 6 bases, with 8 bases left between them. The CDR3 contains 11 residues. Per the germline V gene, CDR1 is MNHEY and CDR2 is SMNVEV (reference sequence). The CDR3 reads CASSGLTEQYF. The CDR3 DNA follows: TGTGCCAGCAGTGGCCTAACCGAGCAGTACTTC.

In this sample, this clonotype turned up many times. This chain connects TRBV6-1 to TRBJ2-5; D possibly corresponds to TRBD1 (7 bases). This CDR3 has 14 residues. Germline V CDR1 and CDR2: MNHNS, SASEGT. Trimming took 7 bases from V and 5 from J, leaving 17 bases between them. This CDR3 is CASIPRGVGETQYF. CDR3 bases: TGTGCCAGCATTCCCAGGGGGGTCGGGGAGACCCAGTACTTC.

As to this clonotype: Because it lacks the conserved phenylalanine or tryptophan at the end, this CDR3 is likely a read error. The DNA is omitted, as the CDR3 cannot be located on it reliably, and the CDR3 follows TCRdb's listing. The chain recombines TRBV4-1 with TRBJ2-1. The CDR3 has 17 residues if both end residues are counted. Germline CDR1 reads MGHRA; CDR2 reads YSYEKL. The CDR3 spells CASSKEIGGLAYNEQLL.

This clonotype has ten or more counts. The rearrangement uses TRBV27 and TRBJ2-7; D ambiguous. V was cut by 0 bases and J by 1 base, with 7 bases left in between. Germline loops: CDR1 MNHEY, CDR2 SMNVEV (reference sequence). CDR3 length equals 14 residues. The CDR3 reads CASSLSSRSYEQYF. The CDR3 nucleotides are TGTGCCAGCAGTTTATCTTCGCGGTCCTACGAGCAGTACTTC.

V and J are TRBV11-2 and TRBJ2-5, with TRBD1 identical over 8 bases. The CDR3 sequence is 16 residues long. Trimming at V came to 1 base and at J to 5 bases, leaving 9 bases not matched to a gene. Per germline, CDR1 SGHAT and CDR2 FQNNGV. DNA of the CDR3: TGTGCCAGCAGCTTAGGGCCGCAGACAGGGGATGAGACCCAGTACTTC. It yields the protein CASSLGPQTGDETQYF.

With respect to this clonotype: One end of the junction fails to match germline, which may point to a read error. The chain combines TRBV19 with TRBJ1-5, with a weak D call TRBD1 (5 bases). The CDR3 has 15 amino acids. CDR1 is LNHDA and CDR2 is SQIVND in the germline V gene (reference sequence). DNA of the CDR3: TGTGTCAGTACCCTGGGGTTGACAGATAATCAGCCCCAGCATTTT. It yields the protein CVSTLGLTDNQPQHF.

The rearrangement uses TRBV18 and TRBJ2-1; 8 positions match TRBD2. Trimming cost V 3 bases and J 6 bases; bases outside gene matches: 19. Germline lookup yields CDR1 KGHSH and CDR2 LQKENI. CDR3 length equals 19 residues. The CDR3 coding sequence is TGTGCCAGCTCACCTCCGGCGGGCCCGAGCGGGAGACCCCCCAATGAGCAGTTCTTC. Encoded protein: CASSPPAGPSGRPPNEQFF.

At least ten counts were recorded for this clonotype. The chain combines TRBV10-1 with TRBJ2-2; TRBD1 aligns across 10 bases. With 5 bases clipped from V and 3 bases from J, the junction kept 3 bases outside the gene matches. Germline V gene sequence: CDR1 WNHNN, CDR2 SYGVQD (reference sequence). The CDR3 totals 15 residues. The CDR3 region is CASSWGQGYTGELFF. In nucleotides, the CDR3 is TGCGCCAGCAGTTGGGGACAGGGGTACACCGGGGAGCTGTTTTTT.

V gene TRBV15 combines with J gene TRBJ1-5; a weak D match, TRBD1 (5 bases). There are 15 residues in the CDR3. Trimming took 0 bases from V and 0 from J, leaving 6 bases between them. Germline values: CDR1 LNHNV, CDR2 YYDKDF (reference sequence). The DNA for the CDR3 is TGTGCCACCAGCAGAGAGGGGGTTAGCAATCAGCCCCAGCATTTT. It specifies CATSREGVSNQPQHF.

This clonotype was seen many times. The CDR3 DNA is TGTGCCAGCAGTCCACAGACGGGCCTTATCTCCTACGAGCAGTACTTC. It translates to CASSPQTGLISYEQYF. The chain links TRBV7-9 to TRBJ2-7, with D uncertain. The CDR3 sequence is 16 residues long. V shed 6 bases and J shed 0 bases, with 18 bases lying between them. Germline CDR1 SEHNR, CDR2 FQNEAQ (reference sequence).

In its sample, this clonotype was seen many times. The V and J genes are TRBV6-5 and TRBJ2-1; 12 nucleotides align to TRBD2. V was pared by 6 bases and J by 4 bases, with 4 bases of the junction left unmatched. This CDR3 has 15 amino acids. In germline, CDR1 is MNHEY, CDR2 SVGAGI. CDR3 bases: TGTGCCAGCAGAATAGGGACTAGCGGGTACAATGAGCAGTTCTTC. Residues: CASRIGTSGYNEQFF.

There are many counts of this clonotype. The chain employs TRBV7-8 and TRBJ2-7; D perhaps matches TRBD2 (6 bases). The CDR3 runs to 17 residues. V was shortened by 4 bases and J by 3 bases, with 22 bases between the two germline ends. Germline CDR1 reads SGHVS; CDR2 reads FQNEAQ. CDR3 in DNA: TGTGCCAGCAGCTCTTCCAGGGACTTCCTGGGAGGCTACGAGCAGTACTTC. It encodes CASSSSRDFLGGYEQYF.

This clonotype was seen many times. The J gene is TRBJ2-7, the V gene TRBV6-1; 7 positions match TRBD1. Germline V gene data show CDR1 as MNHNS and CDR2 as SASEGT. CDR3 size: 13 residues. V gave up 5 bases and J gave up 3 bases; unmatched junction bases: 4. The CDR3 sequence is CASSRRGNYEQYF. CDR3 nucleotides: TGTGCCAGCAGTCGCAGGGGGAACTACGAGCAGTACTTC.

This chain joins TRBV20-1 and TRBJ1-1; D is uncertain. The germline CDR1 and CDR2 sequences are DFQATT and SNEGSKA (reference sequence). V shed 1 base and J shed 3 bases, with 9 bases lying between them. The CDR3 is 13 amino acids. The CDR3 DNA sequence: TGCAGTGCTAGAGTCGTGGAGGACACTGAAGCTTTCTTT. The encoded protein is CSARVVEDTEAFF.

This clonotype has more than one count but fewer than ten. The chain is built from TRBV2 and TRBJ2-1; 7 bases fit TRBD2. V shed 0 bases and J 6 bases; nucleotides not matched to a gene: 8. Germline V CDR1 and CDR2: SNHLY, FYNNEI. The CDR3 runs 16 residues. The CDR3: CASSEARRWEGNEQFF. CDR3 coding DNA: TGTGCCAGCAGTGAAGCGCGGAGGTGGGAGGGCAATGAGCAGTTCTTC.

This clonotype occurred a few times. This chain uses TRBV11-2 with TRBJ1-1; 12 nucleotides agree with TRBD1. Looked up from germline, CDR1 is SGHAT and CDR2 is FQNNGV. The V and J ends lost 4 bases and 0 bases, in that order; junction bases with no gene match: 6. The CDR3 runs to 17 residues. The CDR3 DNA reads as TGTGCCAGCAGCTATGGGACAGGGGGCATTGTGAACACTGAAGCTTTCTTT. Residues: CASSYGTGGIVNTEAFF. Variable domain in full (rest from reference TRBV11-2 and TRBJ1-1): EAGVAQSPRYKIIEKRQSVAFWCNPISGHATLYWYQQILGQGPKLLIQFQNNGVVDDSQLPKDRFSAERLKGVDSTLKIQPAKLEDSAVYLCASSYGTGGIVNTEAFFGQGTRLTVV.

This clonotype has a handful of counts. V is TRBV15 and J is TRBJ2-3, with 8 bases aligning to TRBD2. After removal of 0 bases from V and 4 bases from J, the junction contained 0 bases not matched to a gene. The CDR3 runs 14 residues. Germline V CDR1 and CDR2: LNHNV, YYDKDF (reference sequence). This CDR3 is CATSRERGADTQYF. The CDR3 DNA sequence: TGTGCCACCAGCAGAGAGCGGGGGGCAGATACGCAGTATTTT.

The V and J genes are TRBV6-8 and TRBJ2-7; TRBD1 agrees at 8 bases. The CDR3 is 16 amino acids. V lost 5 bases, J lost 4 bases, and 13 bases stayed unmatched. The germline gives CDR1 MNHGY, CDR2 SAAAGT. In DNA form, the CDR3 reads TGTGCCAGCAGTGTATACCTCAGGGGGCGCAGATACGAGCAGTACTTC. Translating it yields CASSVYLRGRRYEQYF.

The CDR3 DNA is TGCGCCAGCAGCCAAGATCAGAGAGGGGACACTGAAGCTTTCTTT. Translated: CASSQDQRGDTEAFF. The chain joins TRBV4-1 to TRBJ1-1, with a tentative D call TRBD1 (5 bases). Trimming took 0 bases from V and 3 from J, leaving 11 bases between them. This CDR3 has 15 amino acids. Germline loops: CDR1 MGHRA, CDR2 YSYEKL.

The CDR3 nucleotides are TGTGCCAGCAGCGTAGAAGGGGGGGGCTACACCTTC. As protein: CASSVEGGGYTF. V is TRBV9 and J is TRBJ1-2; TRBD1 is a possible D gene (6 bases). Germline loops: CDR1 SGDLS, CDR2 YYNGEE. V was clipped by 0 bases and J by 8 bases, with 8 bases between them. The CDR3 loop spans 12 amino acids.

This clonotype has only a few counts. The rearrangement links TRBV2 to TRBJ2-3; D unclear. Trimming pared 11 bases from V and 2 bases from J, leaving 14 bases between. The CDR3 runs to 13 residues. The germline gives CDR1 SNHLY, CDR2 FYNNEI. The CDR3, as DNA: TGTGCCCCCCGGACCGCTTACACAGATACGCAGTATTTT. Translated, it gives CAPRTAYTDTQYF.

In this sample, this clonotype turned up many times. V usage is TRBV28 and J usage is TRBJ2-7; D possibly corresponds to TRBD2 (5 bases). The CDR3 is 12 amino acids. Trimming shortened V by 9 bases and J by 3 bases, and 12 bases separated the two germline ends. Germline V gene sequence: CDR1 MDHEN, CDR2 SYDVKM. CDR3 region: CASGLTDYEQYF. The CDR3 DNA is TGTGCCAGTGGACTGACTGACTACGAGCAGTACTTC.

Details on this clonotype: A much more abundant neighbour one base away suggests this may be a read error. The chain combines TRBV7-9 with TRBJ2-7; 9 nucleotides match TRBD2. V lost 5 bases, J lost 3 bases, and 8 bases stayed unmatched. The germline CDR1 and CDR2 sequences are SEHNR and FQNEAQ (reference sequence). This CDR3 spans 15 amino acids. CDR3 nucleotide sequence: TGTGCCAGCAGCCCGTGGACTAGCGTCATCTACGAGCAGTACTTC. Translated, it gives CASSPWTSVIYEQYF.

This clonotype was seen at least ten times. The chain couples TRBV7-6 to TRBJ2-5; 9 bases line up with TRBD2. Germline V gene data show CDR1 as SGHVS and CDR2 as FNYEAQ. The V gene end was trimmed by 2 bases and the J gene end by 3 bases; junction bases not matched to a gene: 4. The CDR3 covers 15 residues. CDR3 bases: TGTGCCAGCAGCTTAAGAGCGGGAGGCAAAGAGACCCAGTACTTC. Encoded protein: CASSLRAGGKETQYF.

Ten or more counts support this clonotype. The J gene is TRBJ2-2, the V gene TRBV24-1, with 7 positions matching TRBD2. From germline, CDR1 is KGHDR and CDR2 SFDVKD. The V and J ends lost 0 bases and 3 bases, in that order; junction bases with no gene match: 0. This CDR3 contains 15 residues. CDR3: CATSDLSGDTGELFF. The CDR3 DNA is TGTGCCACCAGTGATTTGAGCGGGGACACCGGGGAGCTGTTTTTT.

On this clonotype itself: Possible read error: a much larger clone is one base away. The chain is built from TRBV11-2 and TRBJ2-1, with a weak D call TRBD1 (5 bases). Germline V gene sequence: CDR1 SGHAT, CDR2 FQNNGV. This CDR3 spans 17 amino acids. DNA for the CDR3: TGTGCCAGCAGCTTAGAAGGCAGGGATTCACGTTACAATGAGCGGTTCTTC. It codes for CASSLEGRDSRYNERFF.

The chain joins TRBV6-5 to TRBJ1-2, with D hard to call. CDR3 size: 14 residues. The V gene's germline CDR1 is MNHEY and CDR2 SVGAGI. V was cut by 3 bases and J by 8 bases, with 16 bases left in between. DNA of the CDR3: TGTGCCAGCAGTTATACCCGGGCCCTCTGGGGCTACACCTTC. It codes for CASSYTRALWGYTF.